The following is a T cell receptor (beta chain) sequence with its context. Its antigen is still unknown. PCR involved 60 Vbeta and 13 Jbeta primers. Generated by immunoSEQ multiplex PCR, the TCRdb table keeps only in-frame clones and is missing some. The table has about 83,000 clones, about four fifths seen once. The CDR3 extends over 17 amino acids. These data belong to a study of cytomegalovirus exposure and HLA in healthy donors. Background on the study: Researchers previously reported finding fewer than 120 million unique TCR beta sequences from approximately 190 million T cells. As released early, the data held 75 million to 90 million unique TCRs from HLA-typed donors. Notes on the study in general: Some segments of the V type, notably TRBV6-2 and TRBV6-3, were excluded as indistinguishable. In a later analysis, at a false discovery rate of 0.05, 17,000 or so TCR beta sequences were associated with HLA alleles.

This sequence was found in a man aged 55 to 70 in good health and CMV-seronegative. Sequencing was done on a sample of PBMCs. The chain has TRBV7-5 and TRBJ1-3. TRBV7-5 is reported as a pseudogene. CDR3 coding DNA: TGTGCCAGAAGCTTAGGGGGGGGGTACTACTCTGGAAACACCATATATTTT. The encoded protein is CARSLGGGYYSGNTIYF.